This T cell receptor beta chain came from a study of monozygotic twins with inflammatory bowel disease. Overall study results and limits: Healthy co-twins, by inverse Simpson, had higher TCRbeta diversity than their siblings with IBD.

Comment on this clonotype: Its antigen is unidentified.

TCRdb reprocessed the 5' RACE reads and keeps a single row for each CDR3 protein, giving no DNA. The table counts some 100,000 distinct CDR3 sequences; roughly an eighth lies in the top ten. CDR1 and CDR2 from the germline V gene are SGHVS and FNYEAQ. The CDR3 is made up of 12 amino acids. This chain connects TRBV7-6 to TRBJ1-4. The sample was blood. The sequence derives from a human donor with ulcerative colitis or Crohn's disease, or a healthy co-twin of an affected twin (not recorded which). CDR3 loop: CASSLPSEKLFF.